Presented here are 30 T cell receptor beta chains from one specimen sequenced in a study of cytomegalovirus exposure and HLA in healthy donors. A multiplex PCR was run with 60 Vbeta primers and 13 Jbeta primers. Libraries were prepared by immunoSEQ multiplex PCR; TCRdb keeps only in-frame clonotypes and omits some of them. The data hold 210,000 or so clones, with 77% observed a single time. What was sequenced was PBMCs. All receptors derive from a woman aged 25-40 years in good health and CMV-seropositive.

The rearrangement uses TRBV5-1 and TRBJ2-5; a weak D match, TRBD1 (6 bases). The CDR3 is 14 residues long. In germline, CDR1 is SGHRS, CDR2 YFSETQ. V was pared by 2 bases and J by 4 bases, with 12 bases between. CDR3 protein: CASSLQGGGETQYF. In nucleotides, the CDR3 is TGCGCCAGCAGCTTACAGGGTGGGGGAGAGACCCAGTACTTC.

The chain uses TRBV30 and TRBJ1-2, with 7 bases lining up with TRBD1. CDR3 size: 13 residues. The V gene's germline CDR1 is GTSNPN and CDR2 SVGIG (reference sequence). This chain's CDR3 is CASGRDRPLGYTF. The DNA of the CDR3 is TGTGCTTCGGGGCGGGACAGACCTCTCGGCTACACCTTC.

This chain joins TRBV6-5 and TRBJ2-3; TRBD1 agrees at 7 bases. J lost 2 bases, V lost 6 bases, and 5 bases had no gene match. The germline V gene encodes CDR1 MNHEY and CDR2 SVGAGI. This CDR3 contains 14 residues. CDR3 in DNA: TGTGCCAGCAGGTTCAGGGGGACCACAGATACGCAGTATTTT. As protein: CASRFRGTTDTQYF.

The gene calls are TRBV10-3 and TRBJ2-3; 11 bases align to TRBD2. Looked up from germline, CDR1 is ENHRY and CDR2 is SYGVKD. The trim removed 3 bases at V and 6 bases at J, leaving 8 bases unmatched. The CDR3 totals 16 residues. The CDR3 DNA sequence: TGTGCCATCAGTGAACAACTAGCGGGGGCCGGGGATACGCAGTATTTT. Its protein product is CAISEQLAGAGDTQYF.

V is TRBV7-9 and J is TRBJ1-2; 8 bases align to TRBD1. Losses at the gene ends were 5 bases for V and 8 bases for J; bases not matched to a gene: 7. The CDR3 runs 13 residues. Germline CDR1 and CDR2: SEHNR and FQNEAQ (reference sequence). CDR3 DNA: TGTGCCAGCAGCCCCAGGGGGCGGCTGGGCTACACCTTC. It encodes CASSPRGRLGYTF.

This sequence joins TRBV27 and TRBJ1-6; D unresolved. V was shortened by 10 bases and J by 1 base, with 23 bases between the two germline ends. This CDR3 spans 18 amino acids. Per germline, CDR1 MNHEY and CDR2 SMNVEV (reference sequence). The CDR3 DNA reads TGTGCCACCTCCCGGGATCCGGCCCTCAGTTCCTATAATTCACCCCTCCACTTT. Translating it yields CATSRDPALSSYNSPLHF.

CDR3 protein: CASSQGARGGGTTNEKLFF. The DNA of the CDR3 is TGCGCCAGCAGCCAAGGCGCGAGGGGAGGAGGGACAACTAATGAAAAACTGTTTTTT. The rearrangement links TRBV4-3 to TRBJ1-4, with TRBD1 as a possible D gene (5 bases). V shed 1 base and J shed 0 bases, with 18 bases lying between them. The CDR3 runs to 19 residues. Germline V gene sequence: CDR1 LGHNA, CDR2 YSLEER.

The V and J genes are TRBV28 and TRBJ1-3; D unclear. This CDR3 contains 14 residues. V was clipped by 3 bases and J by 0 bases, with 6 bases between them. Germline lookup yields CDR1 MDHEN and CDR2 SYDVKM. CDR3 region: CASSFRGSGNTIYF. For the CDR3, the DNA is TGTGCCAGCAGTTTCCGGGGCTCTGGAAACACCATATATTTT.

The chain joins TRBV11-2 to TRBJ1-1; 9 bases match TRBD1. Unmatched junction bases numbered 3, after V lost 5 bases and J lost 5 bases. Germline V gene sequence: CDR1 SGHAT, CDR2 FQNNGV. The CDR3 sequence is 13 residues long. CDR3 coding DNA: TGTGCCAGCAGCCCAGACAGGGGGACTGAAGCTTTCTTT. Its protein is CASSPDRGTEAFF. Using reference TRBV11-2 and TRBJ1-1 for the parts outside the CDR3, the full variable domain is EAGVAQSPRYKIIEKRQSVAFWCNPISGHATLYWYQQILGQGPKLLIQFQNNGVVDDSQLPKDRFSAERLKGVDSTLKIQPAKLEDSAVYLCASSPDRGTEAFFGQGTRLTVV.

The gene calls are TRBV5-6 and TRBJ2-1; 11 positions match TRBD1. The CDR3 covers 16 residues. The germline gives CDR1 SGHDT, CDR2 YYEEEE. V lost 4 bases to trimming and J lost 7 bases; unmatched junction nucleotides: 10. In DNA, the CDR3 is TGTGCCAGCAGCACGAGGACAGGGGGCCAGGGTAATGAGCAGTTCTTC. Protein product: CASSTRTGGQGNEQFF.

This clone was seen once. This chain uses TRBV5-6 with TRBJ2-2; D not resolved. Trimming took off 5 bases at V and 3 bases at J, with 14 bases between the two ends. CDR1 is SGHDT and CDR2 is YYEEEE in the germline V gene. CDR3 length: 15 amino acids. CDR3 loop: CASRRNPGYTGELFF. The CDR3 nucleotides read TGTGCCAGCAGGCGAAATCCGGGTTACACCGGGGAGCTGTTTTTT.

The CDR3 is CASSFTGTSGLSSYNEQFF. As DNA, the CDR3 is TGTGCCAGCAGTTTCACCGGGACTAGCGGGCTCAGCTCCTACAATGAGCAGTTCTTC. The V call is TRBV28, the J call TRBJ2-1; the match to TRBD2 covers 12 bases. Germline trimming cut 3 bases from V and 0 bases from J; bases unmatched to any gene: 9. The CDR3 is 19 residues long. Per germline, CDR1 MDHEN and CDR2 SYDVKM. The full variable domain, its missing parts supplied by reference TRBV28 and TRBJ2-1, is DVKVTQSSRYLVKRTGEKVFLECVQDMDHENMFWYRQDPGLGLRLIYFSYDVKMKEKGDIPEGYSVSREKKERFSLILESASTNQTSMYLCASSFTGTSGLSSYNEQFFGPGTRLTVL.

The chain couples TRBV30 to TRBJ2-7; maybe TRBD1 (5 bases). This CDR3 has 14 residues. V dropped 2 bases and J dropped 3 bases, with 14 bases sitting between them. Germline assignment: CDR1 GTSNPN and CDR2 SVGIG (reference sequence). The CDR3: CAWSSSPGFYEQYF. The DNA of the CDR3 is TGTGCCTGGAGTAGTTCGCCAGGGTTCTACGAGCAGTACTTC.

This clone has just a few counts. V gene TRBV6-6 combines with J gene TRBJ2-7, with unresolved D. This CDR3 region has 11 residues. Germline V gives CDR1 MNHNY, CDR2 SVGAGI (reference sequence). V dropped 5 bases and J dropped 7 bases, with 9 bases sitting between them. DNA of the CDR3: TGTGCCAGCAGTACGGCGGAGGAGCAGTACTTC. Protein sequence: CASSTAEEQYF.

The rearrangement uses TRBV5-1 and TRBJ1-1; tentative D call: TRBD1 (5 bases). Trimming took off 3 bases at V and 0 bases at J, with 6 bases between the two ends. Germline V gives CDR1 SGHRS, CDR2 YFSETQ. The CDR3 covers 13 residues. The CDR3 protein is CASSSRVNTEAFF. CDR3 nucleotides: TGCGCCAGCAGCTCCAGGGTGAACACTGAAGCTTTCTTT.

The chain links TRBV2 to TRBJ2-7; weak D call: TRBD1 (5 bases). V gave up 4 bases and J gave up 3 bases, with 10 bases separating them. CDR1 is SNHLY and CDR2 is FYNNEI in the germline V gene. CDR3 size: 13 residues. DNA for the CDR3: TGTGCCAGCAGTGTTTTACAGGTCTACGAGCAGTACTTC. Protein product: CASSVLQVYEQYF.

The chain couples TRBV28 to TRBJ2-7, with TRBD1 as a possible D gene (5 bases). There are 12 residues in the CDR3. Trimming cost V 2 bases and J 6 bases, with 8 bases left between them. Looked up from germline, CDR1 is MDHEN and CDR2 is SYDVKM. The CDR3: CASSLPGFEQYF. DNA for the CDR3: TGTGCCAGCAGTTTACCAGGGTTCGAGCAGTACTTC.

The V and J genes are TRBV7-9 and TRBJ1-5; 9 bases match TRBD1. Per the germline V gene, CDR1 is SEHNR and CDR2 is FQNEAQ (reference sequence). This CDR3 has 15 residues. With V trimmed by 5 bases and J by 1 base, 3 bases remained unmatched. The CDR3: CASSIGTGSNQPQHF. The CDR3 DNA reads TGTGCCAGCAGCATTGGGACAGGGAGCAATCAGCCCCAGCATTTT.

This clone showed up just a few times. The chain carries TRBV4-2 and TRBJ2-1; 7 nucleotides align to TRBD2. Germline assignment: CDR1 LGHNA and CDR2 YNFKEQ. V shed 1 base and J 9 bases; nucleotides not matched to a gene: 12. The CDR3 is 16 residues long. As DNA, the CDR3 is TGTGCCAGCAGCCAAGTTTACCAGCGGGGAAGTGTTGAGCAGTTCTTC. This sequence encodes CASSQVYQRGSVEQFF.

The chain carries TRBV5-4 and TRBJ2-3; TRBD2 aligns across 11 bases. This CDR3 spans 17 amino acids. Trimming cost V 4 bases and J 2 bases; bases outside gene matches: 9. Germline CDR1 reads SGHNT; CDR2 reads YYREEE (reference sequence). In DNA form, the CDR3 reads TGTGCCAGCAGCCAACGACTAGCGGGGACCTCCACAGATACGCAGTATTTT. Translating gives CASSQRLAGTSTDTQYF.

Only a few counts were recorded for this clone. CDR3 nucleotide sequence: TGTGCCAGCAGCTTAGATTGGACAGGGGGCTGGGGCTACACCTTC. Its protein product is CASSLDWTGGWGYTF. The V gene is TRBV7-9, the J gene TRBJ1-2; 11 positions agree with TRBD1. This CDR3 contains 15 residues. Germline CDR1 is SEHNR and CDR2 is FQNEAQ (reference sequence). V was pared by 1 base and J by 8 bases, with 6 bases of the junction left unmatched.

V usage is TRBV4-1 and J usage is TRBJ1-4; D gene unclear. Germline V lookup: CDR1 MGHRA, CDR2 YSYEKL. Trimming left V 4 bases short and J 4 bases short, with 7 bases between. This CDR3 comprises 13 residues. In DNA, the CDR3 is TGCGCCAGCAGCCTTCAGGTTAATGAAAAACTGTTTTTT. Protein: CASSLQVNEKLFF.

This chain uses TRBV19 with TRBJ1-4; 8 nucleotides line up with TRBD1. Germline trimming cut 4 bases from V and 4 bases from J; bases unmatched to any gene: 2. The CDR3 covers 14 residues. Germline V CDR1 and CDR2: LNHDA, SQIVND (reference sequence). The CDR3 region has the DNA TGTGCCAGTAGTAGACAGGGGAGTAATGAAAAACTGTTTTTT. Its translation: CASSRQGSNEKLFF.

The rearrangement uses TRBV27 and TRBJ1-5; 10 bases align to TRBD1. Trimming took 2 bases from V and 5 from J; bases not matched to a gene: 6. CDR3 size: 16 residues. Per the germline V gene, CDR1 is MNHEY and CDR2 is SMNVEV (reference sequence). The CDR3 DNA follows: TGTGCCAGCAGTTTACGGGGGGACAGGGGTCATCAGCCCCAGCATTTT. Amino acids: CASSLRGDRGHQPQHF.

The CDR3 sequence is CASSLAWGQLTDTQYF. The CDR3 DNA reads as TGTGCCAGCAGCTTAGCGTGGGGACAGCTTACGGATACGCAGTATTTT. The gene calls are TRBV11-1 and TRBJ2-3, with 7 nucleotides matching TRBD1. With V trimmed by 0 bases and J by 6 bases, 9 bases remained unmatched. CDR1 and CDR2 from the germline V gene are SGHAT and FQDESV (reference sequence). The CDR3 has 16 amino acids.

The gene calls are TRBV27 and TRBJ1-2, with D tentatively TRBD1 (5 bases). V dropped 2 bases and J dropped 2 bases, with 6 bases sitting between them. From germline, CDR1 is MNHEY and CDR2 SMNVEV (reference sequence). This CDR3 has 13 amino acids. The DNA of the CDR3 is TGTGCCAGCAGTTTAAGACAGAACTATGGCTACACCTTC. Its translation is CASSLRQNYGYTF.

In this sample, this clone turned up once. The chain is built from TRBV30 and TRBJ1-4; D ambiguous. Trimming took 5 bases from V and 4 from J, leaving 17 bases between them. This CDR3 is built from 15 residues. Germline assignment: CDR1 GTSNPN and CDR2 SVGIG (reference sequence). The CDR3 region has the DNA TGTGCCTGGTCCAGCGGGAATGGCGTTAATGAAAAACTGTTTTTT. It specifies CAWSSGNGVNEKLFF.

This chain uses TRBV5-1 with TRBJ2-1; 8 positions match TRBD2. The CDR3 has 16 amino acids. Germline CDR1 and CDR2: SGHRS and YFSETQ. Trimming at V came to 4 bases and at J to 1 base, leaving 7 bases not matched to a gene. The CDR3 region is CASSVNTGGSYNEQFF. The CDR3, as DNA: TGCGCCAGCAGCGTCAATACGGGGGGGTCCTACAATGAGCAGTTCTTC. Together with reference TRBV5-1 and TRBJ2-1, the CDR3 gives the full variable domain: KAGVTQTPRYLIKTRGQQVTLSCSPISGHRSVSWYQQTPGQGLQFLFEYFSETQRNKGNFPGRFSGRQFSNSRSEMNVSTLELGDSALYLCASSVNTGGSYNEQFFGPGTRLTVL.

CDR3 sequence (DNA): TGTGCCAGCAGCCCCTGGACAGAACACGAGCAGTACTTC. Its translation is CASSPWTEHEQYF. This chain connects TRBV11-1 to TRBJ2-7; possibly TRBD1 for D (6 bases). The germline V gene encodes CDR1 SGHAT and CDR2 FQDESV (reference sequence). V was trimmed by 5 bases and J by 5 bases, leaving 13 bases between them. This CDR3 is 13 amino acids long.

J is TRBJ1-1 and V is TRBV7-2; D is unclear. This CDR3 is built from 16 residues. Per the germline V gene, CDR1 is SGHTA and CDR2 is FQGNSA. Trimming cost V 1 base and J 3 bases, with 15 bases left between them. The CDR3 DNA reads TGTGCCAGCAGCTTAGGAATAGGTGGACTAGACACTGAAGCTTTCTTT. Protein product: CASSLGIGGLDTEAFF.